The source of this T cell receptor (beta chain) is a study of T cells in Graves' hyperthyroidism and ophthalmopathy. About this clonotype: A much bigger clone sits one base away, suggesting this may be a read error.

V gave up 5 bases and J gave up 7 bases, with 18 bases separating them. Germline-derived CDR1 and CDR2 are SNHLY and FYNNEI. The CDR3 spans 14 residues. The TCR beta CDR3 regions underwent amplification using RNA transcripts as the source. A set of HTBI primers served as the primers for a first-round RT-PCR of the TCR CDR3. TCRdb recomputed calls from the multiplex PCR reads with MiXCR, one row per CDR3 protein. Here the sample spans around 50,000 distinct CDR3 sequences, approximately 48% being singletons. This rearrangement joins TRBV2 to TRBJ2-7, with D perhaps assigned TRBD1 or TRBD2 (6 bases each). The origin of this receptor is a woman in her fifties or sixties with Graves' ophthalmopathy. The sequenced material came from blood. The CDR3 coding sequence is TGTGCCAGCAGTCAACGGGGGCCCTACAATGAGCAGTACTTC. This encodes CASSQRGPYNEQYF.